Listed here is a single T cell receptor (beta chain). The PCR was carried out with 60 Vbeta primers and 13 Jbeta primers. The method was immunoSEQ multiplex PCR; TCRdb's version includes in-frame clones alone and lacks a portion of them. The sample lists 150,000 to 170,000 clones, 60% to 75% occurring once. This entry belongs to a study of cytomegalovirus exposure and HLA in healthy donors. CDR1 and CDR2 from the germline V gene are SNHLY and FYNNEI. V was pared by 3 bases and J by 4 bases, with 4 bases of the junction left unmatched. This CDR3 spans 15 amino acids. Specimen: PBMCs. The V call is TRBV2, the J call TRBJ2-2, with 8 bases lining up with TRBD2. The receptor's source is a man younger than 35 in good health and CMV-seronegative. CDR3 coding DNA: TGTGCCAGCAGTGATCGGGCGGGAGGCACCGGGGAGCTGTTTTTT. Amino acids: CASSDRAGGTGELFF.